The rows below give T cell receptor beta chains drawn from one sample of a study of cytomegalovirus exposure and HLA in healthy donors. Only in-frame clones appear in the TCRdb table, and some are missing; sequencing was by immunoSEQ multiplex PCR. In the table there are 150,000 to 200,000 clones, approximately 82% of which are singletons. The sequencing sample was made of PBMCs. Every receptor here comes from a girl aged 2-10 years in good health and CMV-seropositive. CDR3s include the opening cysteine and the closing phenylalanine or tryptophan. D genes are given only for firm matches. Size is omitted from some rows. Given values are once, few, many or a class for expanded clones.

TRBV2	TRBJ2-3	.	TRBD2	TGTGCCTTACGTGGGGGGAGGGCACACAATGCGGATACGCAGTATTTT	CALRGGRAHNADTQYF
TRBV30	TRBJ2-3	.	TRBD2	TGTGCCTGGAAGGTGCTTTTTAGCGGGGCTAGCACAGATACGCAGTATTTT	CAWKVLFSGASTDTQYF
TRBV18	TRBJ1-2	.	.	TGTGCCAGCTCACCAGGGGCCGGAGGGACCTATGGCTACACCTTC	CASSPGAGGTYGYTF
TRBV5-4	TRBJ2-7	.	TRBD1	TGTGCCAGCAGCCAAACACTAGGGGGACAGGGGCGCCACGAGCAGTACTTC	CASSQTLGGQGRHEQYF
TRBV15	TRBJ1-1	.	TRBD1	TGTGCCACCAGCAGCCTGGACAGGGGGCTAAAGACTGAAGCTTTCTTT	CATSSLDRGLKTEAFF
TRBV6-6	TRBJ1-1	.	.	TGTGCCAGCAGTGCCCCCAGAGTAGGGGTCAACACTGAAGCTTTCTTT	CASSAPRVGVNTEAFF
TRBV29-1	TRBJ1-5	.	.	TGCAGCGTTGGGAGGGGTCGGGATCAGCCCCAGCATTTT	CSVGRGRDQPQHF
TRBV2	TRBJ2-3	.	.	TGTGCCAGCCTCGAACTGGGGGGTATTACTAGCACAGATACGCAGTATTTT	CASLELGGITSTDTQYF
TRBV5-6	TRBJ2-3	.	TRBD2	TGTGCCAGCAGCCTCACCGGGACTAGCGGGCAGTATTTT	CASSLTGTSGQYF
TRBV30	TRBJ2-7	.	.	TGTGCCGCGGGCGAGCAGTACTTC	CAAGEQYF
TRBV9	TRBJ2-7	.	.	TGTGCCAGCAGCGTAGTCCGCGACGGGGAGCAGTACTTC	CASSVVRDGEQYF
TRBV5-1	TRBJ1-1	once	.	TGCGCCAGCAGCTCGACAGGAGTGAACACTGAAGCTTTCTTT	CASSSTGVNTEAFF
TRBV5-1	TRBJ1-1	.	.	TGCGCCAGCAGCTTGCTTCGACCCCGGGGGGATCGGACCCAGCACACTGAAGCTTTCTTT	CASSLLRPRGDRTQHTEAFF
TRBV11-2	TRBJ2-1	once	.	TGTGCCAGCAGCATGGGACTTAATGAGCAGTTCTTC	CASSMGLNEQFF
TRBV19	TRBJ2-2	.	TRBD2	TGTGCCAGTAGTATACCTGAGTCGGGACTAGCGTATACCGGGGAGCTGTTTTTT	CASSIPESGLAYTGELFF
TRBV7-9	TRBJ1-1	.	TRBD1	TGTGCCAGCAGCGAAATGATGACAGGGGGCTTTACTGAAGCTTTCTTT	CASSEMMTGGFTEAFF
TRBV28	TRBJ1-1	.	.	TGTGCCAGCAGACTTCCTCCCAACACTGAAGCTTTCTTT	CASRLPPNTEAFF
TRBV19	TRBJ1-3	once	.	TGTGCCAGTAGTATAGGACAGCCTGGAAACACCATATATTTT	CASSIGQPGNTIYF
TRBV5-1	TRBJ2-2	.	.	TGCGCCAGCAGCTTTGATTCGAGGGTTGCGAACACCGGGGAGCTGTTTTTT	CASSFDSRVANTGELFF
TRBV7-9	TRBJ2-7	.	TRBD1	TGTGCCAGCAGCTTAGCACCGGGACAGGGTCCCTACGAGCAGTACTTC	CASSLAPGQGPYEQYF
TRBV28	TRBJ2-5	.	TRBD1	TGTGCCCACACGGGACAGTCTCGGGAGACCCAGTACTTC	CAHTGQSRETQYF
TRBV28	TRBJ2-3	.	TRBD2	TGTGCCAGCAGAAGCGGGGGGACAGATACGCAGTATTTT	CASRSGGTDTQYF
TRBV6-1	TRBJ2-7	.	.	TGTGCCAGCAGTGGGTTAGCTTTCTACGAGCAGTACTTC	CASSGLAFYEQYF
TRBV2	TRBJ1-3	.	.	TGTGCCAGCAGGGTGACACCCTCTGGAAACACCATATATTTT	CASRVTPSGNTIYF
TRBV19	TRBJ2-7	.	TRBD1	TGTGCCAGTAGTCCAGGGGGGACAGGGGGCGCAGGGCAGTACTTC	CASSPGGTGGAGQYF
TRBV6-5	TRBJ1-2	.	.	TGTGCCAGCACTCAATCCGACAGCCCATATGGCTACACCTTC	CASTQSDSPYGYTF
TRBV29-1	TRBJ1-2	.	TRBD1	TGCAGCGTTGAGGCACTGGGACAGGGGGCGTGTGGCTACACCTTC	CSVEALGQGACGYTF
TRBV4-2	TRBJ2-1	.	.	TGTGCCAGCAGCCAAGATCAGCAGGGTTACATATACAATGAGCAGTTCTTC	CASSQDQQGYIYNEQFF
TRBV30	TRBJ2-3	once	TRBD2	TGTGCCTGGAGTGTGGGGAGGGGCTTCACAGATACGCAGTATTTT	CAWSVGRGFTDTQYF
TRBV14	TRBJ1-4	.	TRBD1	TGTGCCAGCAGCCAAAAACGTCCCCCCCTGGGACAGATGAATGAAAAACTGTTTTTT	CASSQKRPPLGQMNEKLFF
TRBV5-4	TRBJ2-1	.	.	TGTGCCAGCACCTATATTCAGGGGTCATACAATGAGCAGTTCTTC	CASTYIQGSYNEQFF
TRBV4-1	TRBJ1-5	.	.	TGCGCCAGCAGCCAGGCACAGGGTCAGCCCCAGCATTTT	CASSQAQGQPQHF
TRBV5-1	TRBJ2-2	few	TRBD2	TGCGCCAGCAGCTTGGTTGCGGGGGACCCCACCGGGGAGCTGTTTTTT	CASSLVAGDPTGELFF
TRBV5-1	TRBJ2-7	.	TRBD1	TGCGCCAGCAGCACAGGACAGGGGGCGTGTATAGAGTACTTC	CASSTGQGACIEYF
TRBV7-3	TRBJ1-2	.	.	TGTGCCAGCAGCTTACGACCAGGGGCCGACTATGGCTACACCTTC	CASSLRPGADYGYTF
TRBV5-1	TRBJ2-7	.	.	TGCGCCAGCAGCTTTGGAGGGGTTGTCCACGAGCAGTACTTC	CASSFGGVVHEQYF
TRBV27	TRBJ2-1	many	.	TGTGCCAGCAGTGGAGACCGGGACTCCTCAAGGGAGCAGTTCTTC	CASSGDRDSSREQFF
TRBV28	TRBJ1-2	.	.	TGTGCCAGCAGTTTATCTCCCGTCGGGGGGACCAACTATGGCTACACCTTC	CASSLSPVGGTNYGYTF
TRBV19	TRBJ2-1	once	TRBD1	TGTGCCAGTAGTATAGGATACCGACAGGGGTGGGATGAGCAGTTCTTC	CASSIGYRQGWDEQFF
TRBV5-1	TRBJ1-2	.	.	TGCGCCAGCAGCCGACTCCAGGGCCTGGATGGCTACACCTTC	CASSRLQGLDGYTF
TRBV2	TRBJ1-2	once	.	TGTGCCAGCAGTCCCCAATCGACAGGTTCCCACTCTGGCTACACCTTC	CASSPQSTGSHSGYTF
TRBV2	TRBJ1-1	few	.	TGTGCCAGCAGTCAGGGCACTGAAGCTTTCTTT	CASSQGTEAFF
TRBV5-1	TRBJ2-3	.	TRBD2	TGCGCCAGCAGCTTCGGACTAGCGGAGGGGGATACGCAGTATTTT	CASSFGLAEGDTQYF